This passage covers 27 T cell receptor beta chains from one sample sequenced in a study of OX40 agonist ivuxolimab in advanced cancers. The data were produced by immunoSEQ multiplex PCR, yet TCRdb's version contains in-frame clones alone and is incomplete. The sample carries tens of thousands of clones, approximately 90% recorded once. Specimen: CD4+ or CD8+ T cells sorted from blood, collected in a trial of the OX40 agonist ivuxolimab. The source of these receptors is an adult with an advanced solid tumor such as melanoma, head and neck, liver or kidney cancer.

This clone has more than one count but fewer than ten. The chain is built from TRBV5-1 and TRBJ1-2; maybe TRBD1 (6 bases). The germline CDR1 and CDR2 sequences are SGHRS and YFSETQ. The CDR3 covers 13 residues. V was pared by 4 bases and J by 4 bases, with 11 bases between. CDR3 DNA: TGCGCCAGCAGCGCCGGACAGAGCTATGGCTACACCTTC. Translation gives CASSAGQSYGYTF. The entire variable domain, with the rest obtained from reference TRBV5-1 and TRBJ1-2, is as follows: KAGVTQTPRYLIKTRGQQVTLSCSPISGHRSVSWYQQTPGQGLQFLFEYFSETQRNKGNFPGRFSGRQFSNSRSEMNVSTLELGDSALYLCASSAGQSYGYTFGSGTRLTVV.

The CDR3 sequence is CASSWKNTEAFF. The CDR3 region has the DNA TGTGCCAGCAGCTGGAAGAACACTGAAGCTTTCTTT. V is TRBV11-3 and J is TRBJ1-1, with no clear D. The CDR3 extends over 12 amino acids. Germline-derived CDR1 and CDR2 are SGHNT and YENEEA. V was trimmed by 4 bases and J by 1 base, leaving 4 bases between them.

The V call is TRBV28, the J call TRBJ2-4, with D tentatively TRBD1 (6 bases). Looked up from germline, CDR1 is MDHEN and CDR2 is SYDVKM. V was shortened by 7 bases and J by 7 bases, with 11 bases between the two germline ends. The CDR3 spans 12 residues. The CDR3 DNA is TGTGCCAGCACCAAGCAGGGGAACATTCAGTACTTC. Translating gives CASTKQGNIQYF.

The rearrangement joins TRBV4-2 to TRBJ2-3, with D unresolved. Trimming took off 0 bases at V and 2 bases at J, with 12 bases between the two ends. The CDR3 length is 16 residues. Germline values: CDR1 LGHNA, CDR2 YNFKEQ. CDR3 residues: CASSQDSPRVTDTQYF. The CDR3 DNA is TGTGCCAGCAGCCAAGACTCGCCTAGGGTCACAGATACGCAGTATTTT.

The V and J genes are TRBV7-2 and TRBJ2-1; tentative D call: TRBD2 (7 bases). Germline CDR1 and CDR2: SGHTA and FQGNSA. Trimming removed 2 bases from V and 6 bases from J, with 14 bases in between. The CDR3 consists of 15 residues. CDR3 nucleotide sequence: TGTGCCAGCAGCTTAAGGGGGGGCACCGGCAATGAGCAGTTCTTC. Residues: CASSLRGGTGNEQFF.

The chain links TRBV5-1 to TRBJ2-1; D is perhaps TRBD2 (5 bases). The CDR3 spans 17 residues. The germline V gene has CDR1 SGHRS and CDR2 YFSETQ. The V end was cut by 6 bases, the J end by 6 bases, with 25 bases between. CDR3 sequence reads: CASIASKSATGINEQFF. In DNA form, the CDR3 reads TGCGCCAGCATAGCCTCAAAGTCGGCGACGGGGATCAATGAGCAGTTCTTC.

The V gene is TRBV9, the J gene TRBJ1-4, with D unresolved. CDR1 is SGDLS, CDR2 YYNGEE, per germline. Trimming removed 0 bases from V and 0 bases from J, with 9 bases in between. This CDR3 region has 16 residues. The CDR3 sequence is CASSVDSGSTNEKLFF. As DNA, the CDR3 is TGTGCCAGCAGCGTAGATTCAGGTTCAACTAATGAAAAACTGTTTTTT.

The chain uses TRBV2 and TRBJ2-7, with TRBD1 matching over 7 bases. The CDR3 is 14 amino acids. V lost 5 bases and J lost 2; bases outside the gene matches: 6. Germline values: CDR1 SNHLY, CDR2 FYNNEI. The CDR3 spells CASSLQGLPYEQYF. Written as DNA, the CDR3 is TGTGCCAGCAGTCTACAGGGGTTACCCTACGAGCAGTACTTC.

The V call is TRBV29-1, the J call TRBJ1-1; D possibly corresponds to TRBD1 (5 bases). The V end was cut by 4 bases, the J end by 2 bases, with 8 bases between. The CDR3 covers 12 residues. CDR1 and CDR2 (germline): SQVTM, ANQGSEA. DNA for the CDR3: TGCAGCGTTGGGCAGGGAAACACTGAAGCTTTCTTT. Translation: CSVGQGNTEAFF.

J is TRBJ1-1 and V is TRBV2; D gene unclear. The germline V gene encodes CDR1 SNHLY and CDR2 FYNNEI. The CDR3 totals 15 residues. V was shortened by 7 bases and J by 1 base, with 16 bases between the two germline ends. The CDR3 coding sequence is TGTGCCAGCAACGGTGGCACCGGAAAGAACACTGAAGCTTTCTTT. Its protein is CASNGGTGKNTEAFF.

The V and J genes are TRBV7-9 and TRBJ1-2; 10 bases align to TRBD1. This CDR3 comprises 16 residues. Germline CDR1 reads SEHNR; CDR2 reads FQNEAQ (reference sequence). Trimming took 3 bases from V and 6 from J; bases not matched to a gene: 10. The CDR3 sequence is CASSLTGTGEGNGYTF. For the CDR3, the DNA is TGTGCCAGCAGCTTGACCGGGACAGGGGAAGGTAATGGCTACACCTTC.

The genes are TRBV23-1 and TRBJ1-5, with D hard to call. TRBV23-1 is annotated as an ORF whose role is uncertain. This CDR3 spans 14 amino acids. V was clipped by 7 bases and J by 0 bases, with 10 bases between them. CDR3 bases: TGCGCCAGCATCCGTGAAAATAGCAATCAGCCCCAGCATTTT. It is translated as CASIRENSNQPQHF.

The chain couples TRBV27 to TRBJ2-3; D is possibly TRBD2 (5 bases). V shed 7 bases and J shed 6 bases, with 17 bases lying between them. The CDR3 runs 14 residues. CDR1 and CDR2 (germline): MNHEY, SMNVEV (reference sequence). The CDR3 bases are TGTGCCAGCACCCGCGGTCCACCGGGGGATACGCAGTATTTT. Encoded protein: CASTRGPPGDTQYF.

The chain recombines TRBV7-6 with TRBJ2-7; 10 nucleotides align to TRBD2. The trim removed 1 base at V and 2 bases at J, leaving 2 bases unmatched. Germline V gene data show CDR1 as SGHVS and CDR2 as FNYEAQ. This CDR3 is 15 amino acids long. Here the CDR3 reads CASSLGLAGAYEQYF. CDR3 nucleotides: TGTGCCAGCAGCTTAGGTCTAGCGGGGGCCTACGAGCAGTACTTC.

The chain couples TRBV13 to TRBJ2-5, with 9 bases matching TRBD1. Germline CDR1 and CDR2: PRHDT and FYEKMQ (reference sequence). CDR3 size: 15 residues. V shed 3 bases, J shed 5 bases, and the junction held 7 bases outside the gene matches. Here the CDR3 DNA reads TGTGCCAGCAGCTTGAGGTGGACAGGGGACGAGACCCAGTACTTC. This translates into CASSLRWTGDETQYF.

The CDR3 loop reads CATSRDLPYEQYF. DNA of the CDR3: TGTGCCACCAGCAGAGATCTACCCTACGAGCAGTACTTC. This chain uses TRBV15 with TRBJ2-7; no firm D call. The CDR3 is 13 residues long. Trimming removed 0 bases from V and 2 bases from J, with 5 bases in between. Germline-derived CDR1 and CDR2 are LNHNV and YYDKDF (reference sequence).

The chain has TRBV14 and TRBJ1-1; TRBD1 might be the D (5 bases). Germline loops: CDR1 SGHDN, CDR2 FVKESK. The CDR3 is 15 amino acids. Trimming left V 0 bases short and J 3 bases short, with 11 bases between. CDR3 residues: CASSQEVRVDTEAFF. The CDR3 nucleotides read TGTGCCAGCAGCCAAGAGGTCAGGGTAGACACTGAAGCTTTCTTT.

In this sample, this clone turned up many times. J is TRBJ2-1 and V is TRBV4-1, with 9 positions matching TRBD2. J gave up 9 bases and V 1 base, and 7 bases lay outside the gene matches. Germline V gene lookup returns CDR1 MGHRA and CDR2 YSYEKL. CDR3 length equals 15 residues. The CDR3: CASSQAGTSRGEQFF. The CDR3 nucleotides are TGCGCCAGCAGCCAAGCGGGGACTAGCAGGGGTGAGCAGTTCTTC.

The V call is TRBV27, the J call TRBJ2-5; the D gene is possibly TRBD1 (5 bases). From germline, CDR1 is MNHEY and CDR2 SMNVEV (reference sequence). Trimming pared 4 bases from V and 0 bases from J, leaving 12 bases between. The CDR3 is made up of 15 amino acids. CDR3 sequence: CASSWGHYYQETQYF. The CDR3 DNA reads TGTGCCAGCAGTTGGGGCCACTATTACCAAGAGACCCAGTACTTC.

As for this clone: The junction and the germline gene differ at one end; a read error may be behind it. The chain couples TRBV12-5 to TRBJ1-2; D unresolved. Germline V gives CDR1 LGHNT, CDR2 FRNRAP. The CDR3 loop spans 10 amino acids. CDR3 sequence reads: CASGLRGHTF. CDR3 nucleotide sequence: TGTGCTAGTGGTTTGCGTGGCCACACCTTC.

The chain employs TRBV6-5 and TRBJ1-6; D is uncertain. This CDR3 has 12 residues. Germline V gives CDR1 MNHEY, CDR2 SVGAGI. V lost 5 bases and J lost 8, with 7 bases in between. The CDR3 nucleotides are TGTGCCAGCAGTCAGCCGGATTCACCCCTCCACTTT. Residues: CASSQPDSPLHF.

The chain recombines TRBV7-9 with TRBJ2-1, with D maybe TRBD2 (6 bases). The CDR3 runs to 16 residues. Germline CDR1 and CDR2: SEHNR and FQNEAQ (reference sequence). V gave up 0 bases and J gave up 6 bases, with 15 bases separating them. The CDR3 DNA follows: TGTGCCAGCAGCTTAGCGTACGCCGGGAGTGGCAATGAGCAGTTCTTC. Residues: CASSLAYAGSGNEQFF. Drawing the rest from reference TRBV7-9 and TRBJ2-1, the complete variable domain is DTGVSQNPRHKITKRGQNVTFRCDPISEHNRLYWYRQTLGQGPEFLTYFQNEAQLEKSRLLSDRFSAERPKGSFSTLEIQRTEQGDSAMYLCASSLAYAGSGNEQFFGPGTRLTVL.

V usage is TRBV28 and J usage is TRBJ2-2; perhaps D is TRBD1 or TRBD2 (6 bases each). Germline V gene lookup returns CDR1 MDHEN and CDR2 SYDVKM. The CDR3 consists of 14 residues. Trimming stripped 3 bases from V and 5 bases from J, with 10 bases between. Here the CDR3 reads CASSFQGRTGELFF. The CDR3 DNA reads as TGTGCCAGCAGTTTTCAGGGGAGGACCGGGGAGCTGTTTTTT.

The chain has TRBV7-8 and TRBJ2-3; the match to TRBD2 covers 8 bases. The V and J ends lost 3 bases and 7 bases, in that order; junction bases with no gene match: 6. Per the germline V gene, CDR1 is SGHVS and CDR2 is FQNEAQ. The CDR3 is 14 amino acids. DNA of the CDR3: TGTGCCAGCAGCTTCCATAGTAGCGGGAATACGCAGTATTTT. Protein: CASSFHSSGNTQYF.

This rearrangement joins TRBV18 to TRBJ2-3; TRBD1 might be the D (6 bases). Germline lookup yields CDR1 KGHSH and CDR2 LQKENI. This CDR3 has 15 amino acids. With 6 bases removed from V and 6 bases from J, the gap between germline ends came to 19 bases. CDR3 in amino acids: CASSPQGNPGDTQYF. The CDR3 DNA follows: TGTGCCAGCTCTCCTCAGGGGAACCCCGGGGATACGCAGTATTTT.

This chain joins TRBV5-1 and TRBJ2-3, with TRBD1 identical over 8 bases. J gave up 3 bases and V 0 bases, and 9 bases lay outside the gene matches. There are 17 residues in the CDR3. The germline V gene encodes CDR1 SGHRS and CDR2 YFSETQ. This CDR3 is CASSLGGWTGRTDTQYF. CDR3 bases: TGCGCCAGCAGCTTGGGGGGTTGGACAGGGAGGACAGATACGCAGTATTTT.

This clone showed up just once. V and J are TRBV6-1 and TRBJ2-2, with a tentative D call TRBD2 (5 bases). The CDR3 runs to 13 residues. Per the germline V gene, CDR1 is MNHNS and CDR2 is SASEGT. CDR3 residues: CGTGRAVAGELFF. In DNA form, the CDR3 reads TGTGGGACCGGGCGGGCCGTGGCCGGGGAGCTGTTTTTT.